The clone carrying this TCR beta chain has only one observation. Its matching antigen is unknown. Per the germline V gene, CDR1 is LNHDA and CDR2 is SQIVND (reference sequence). The CDR3 totals 13 residues. V lost 3 bases and J lost 3, with 8 bases in between. The data are from a study of T cell responses to AZD1222 COVID-19 vaccine. Using immunoSEQ multiplex PCR, the repertoire was profiled, and TCRdb retains in-frame clones only, with some absent. Of around 140,000 clones in the sample, about 93% were seen once. Findings and limits, study-wide: Clonal diversity may have been underestimated in mostly white British donors.

The sequence came from an adult in good health. V usage is TRBV19 and J usage is TRBJ1-1; the D is unclear. The sequences come from peripheral blood, collected on day 0 of AZD1222 vaccination. DNA for the CDR3: TGTGCCAGTAGTATGGGGAAAGACACTGAAGCTTTCTTT. Its translation is CASSMGKDTEAFF. The full variable domain, with the rest looked up from reference TRBV19 and TRBJ1-1, is DGGITQSPKYLFRKEGQNVTLSCEQNLNHDAMYWYRQDPGQGLRLIYYSQIVNDFQKGDIAEGYSVSREKKESFPLTVTSAQKNPTAFYLCASSMGKDTEAFFGQGTRLTVV.